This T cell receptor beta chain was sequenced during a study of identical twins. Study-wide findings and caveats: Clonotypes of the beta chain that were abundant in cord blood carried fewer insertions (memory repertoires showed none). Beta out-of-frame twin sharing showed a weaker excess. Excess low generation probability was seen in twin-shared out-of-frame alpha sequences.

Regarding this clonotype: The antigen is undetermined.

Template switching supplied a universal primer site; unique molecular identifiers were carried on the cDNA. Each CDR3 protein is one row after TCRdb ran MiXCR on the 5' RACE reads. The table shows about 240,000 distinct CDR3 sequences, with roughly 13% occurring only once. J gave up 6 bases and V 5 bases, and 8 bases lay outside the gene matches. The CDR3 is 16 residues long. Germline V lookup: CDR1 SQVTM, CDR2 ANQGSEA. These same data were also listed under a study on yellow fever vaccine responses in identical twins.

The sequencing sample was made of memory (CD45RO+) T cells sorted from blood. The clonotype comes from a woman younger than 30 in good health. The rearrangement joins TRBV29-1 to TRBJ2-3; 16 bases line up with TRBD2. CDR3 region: CSVTTGLAGGRDTQYF. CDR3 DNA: TGCAGCGTTACTACGGGACTAGCGGGGGGGCGTGATACGCAGTATTTT.